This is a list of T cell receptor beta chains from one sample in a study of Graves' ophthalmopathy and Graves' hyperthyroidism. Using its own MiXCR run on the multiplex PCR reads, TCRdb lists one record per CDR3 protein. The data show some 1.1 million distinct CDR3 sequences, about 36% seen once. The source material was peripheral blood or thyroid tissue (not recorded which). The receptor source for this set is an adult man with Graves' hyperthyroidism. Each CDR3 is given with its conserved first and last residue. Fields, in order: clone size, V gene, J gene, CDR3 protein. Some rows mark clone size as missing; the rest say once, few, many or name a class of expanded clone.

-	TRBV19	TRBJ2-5	CASSVGGAAGETQYF
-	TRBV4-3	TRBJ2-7	CASSQVGRGNPGEQYF
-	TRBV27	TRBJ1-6	CASSLAGVGSPLHF
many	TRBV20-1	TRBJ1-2	CSAKRVPGANYGYTF
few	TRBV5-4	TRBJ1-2	CASSLDGTGGRGYTF
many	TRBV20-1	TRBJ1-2	CSATAGGEGYGYTF
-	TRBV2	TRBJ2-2	CASRDQGEPTGELFF
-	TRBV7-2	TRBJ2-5	CASSLRPVGAETSGRQTQYF
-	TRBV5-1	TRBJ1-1	CASGEGEWNTEAFF
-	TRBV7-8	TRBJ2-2	CASSSVAGSRELFF
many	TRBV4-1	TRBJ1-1	CASSPEEEKAEAFF
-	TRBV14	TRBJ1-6	CASSQDTGAGSPLHF
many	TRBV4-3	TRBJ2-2	CASSNGQGGGELFF
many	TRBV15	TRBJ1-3	CATSRDFVGVSGNTIYF
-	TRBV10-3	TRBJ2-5	CAISQQGIEETQYF
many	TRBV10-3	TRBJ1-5	CAISDNRGGLQPQHF
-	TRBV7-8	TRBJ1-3	CASSLARQGSGAGNTIYF
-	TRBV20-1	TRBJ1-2	CSASSSGSFFRDYGYTF
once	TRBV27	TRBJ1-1	CASSSGLTRDTEAFF
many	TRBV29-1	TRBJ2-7	CSVEGGTGGVLGEQYF
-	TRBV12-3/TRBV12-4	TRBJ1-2	CASSLGLGGAGDGYTF
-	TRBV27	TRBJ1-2	CASRPLLRGLDYGYTF
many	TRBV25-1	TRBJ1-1	CASSARTARTEAFF
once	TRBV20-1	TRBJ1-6	CSARGGTVNSPLHF
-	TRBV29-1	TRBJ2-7	CSVVDGYEQYF
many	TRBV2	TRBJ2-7	CASRPREGRGEQYF
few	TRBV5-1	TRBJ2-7	CASSYTFGQGKYEQYF
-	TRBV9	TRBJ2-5	CASRGTRLYQETQYF
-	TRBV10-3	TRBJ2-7	CAISDSGSGSEQYF
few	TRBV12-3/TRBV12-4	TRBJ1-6	CASSFPAGANSPLHF
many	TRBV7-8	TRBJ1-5	CASSSGTVSNQPQHF
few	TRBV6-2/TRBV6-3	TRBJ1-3	CASMYRNRDSGNTIYF